The clone carrying this T cell receptor beta chain was found once. The target antigen is unknown. The repertoire was sequenced with immunoSEQ multiplex PCR; TCRdb's copy has only in-frame clones and lacks some. The sample includes tens of thousands of clones, roughly 71% of them seen just once. The sample is drawn from a study of a mutant IDH1 vaccine in newly diagnosed glioma. Study-wide context: The initiation of vaccination occurred 4-6 weeks after radiotherapy alone, or with temozolomide cycles. Earlier therapy was either radiotherapy, temozolomide, or both, and most got both.

Time point meaning: week 35, safety follow-up. Each dose delivered 300 ug of mutant IDH1 20-mer peptide subcutaneously with imiquimod. V lost 0 bases, J lost 7 bases, and 8 bases lay in between. CDR1 and CDR2 (germline): SGHRS, YFSETQ. This CDR3 region has 13 residues. The input for sequencing was PBMCs, taken from a glioma patient whose treatment included an IDH1 peptide vaccine. The receptor was isolated from a man in his fifties or sixties with glioma. The rearrangement uses TRBV5-1 and TRBJ1-5, with D tentatively TRBD1 (5 bases). The CDR3 nucleotides read TGCGCCAGCAGCTTGGGACAGTCGCAGCCCCAGCATTTT. Amino acid sequence: CASSLGQSQPQHF.